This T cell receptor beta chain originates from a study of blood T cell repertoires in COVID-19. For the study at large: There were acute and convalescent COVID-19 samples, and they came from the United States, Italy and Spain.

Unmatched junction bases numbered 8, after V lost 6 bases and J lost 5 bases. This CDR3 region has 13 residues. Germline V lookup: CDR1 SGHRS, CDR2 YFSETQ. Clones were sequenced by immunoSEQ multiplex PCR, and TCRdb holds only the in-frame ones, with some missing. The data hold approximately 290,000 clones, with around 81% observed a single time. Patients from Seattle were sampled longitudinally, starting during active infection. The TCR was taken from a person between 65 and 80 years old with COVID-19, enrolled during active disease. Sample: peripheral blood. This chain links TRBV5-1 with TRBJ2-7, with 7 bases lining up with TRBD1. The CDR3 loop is CASKQQGRDEQYF. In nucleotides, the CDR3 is TGCGCCAGCAAACAACAGGGGAGAGACGAGCAGTACTTC.